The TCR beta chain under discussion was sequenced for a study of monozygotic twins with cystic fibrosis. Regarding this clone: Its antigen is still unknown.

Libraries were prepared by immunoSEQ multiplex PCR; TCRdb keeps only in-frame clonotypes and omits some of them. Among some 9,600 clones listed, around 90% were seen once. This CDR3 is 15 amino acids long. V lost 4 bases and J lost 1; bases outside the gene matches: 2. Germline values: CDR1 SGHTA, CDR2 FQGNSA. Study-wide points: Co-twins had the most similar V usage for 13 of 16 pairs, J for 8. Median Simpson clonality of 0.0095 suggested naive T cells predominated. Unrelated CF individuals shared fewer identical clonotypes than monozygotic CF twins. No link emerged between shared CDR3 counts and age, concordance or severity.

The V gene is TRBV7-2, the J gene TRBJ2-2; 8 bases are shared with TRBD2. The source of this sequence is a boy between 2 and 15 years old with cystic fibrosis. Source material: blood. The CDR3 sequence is CASSSSGGNTGELFF. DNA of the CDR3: TGTGCCAGCAGCTCCAGCGGGGGGAACACCGGGGAGCTGTTTTTT.